Listed below are T cell receptor beta chains from one sample, sequenced in a study of cytomegalovirus exposure and HLA in healthy donors. Some clones are missing from TCRdb's copy, which holds only in-frame ones; the method was immunoSEQ multiplex PCR. The sample shows some 140,000 clones, roughly 77% of them seen only once. The sample was PBMCs. The receptors derive from a female donor in good health and CMV-seronegative. The CDR3 runs from the conserved cysteine through the conserved F or W. Some rows have no size entry. The others give once, few or many, or a class for an expanded clone.

clone size,V gene,J gene,CDR3 protein
NA,TRBV4-1,TRBJ2-5,CASSQVSSEETQYF
NA,TRBV10-3,TRBJ2-7,CAIRDRGIYEQYF
NA,TRBV11-3,TRBJ2-5,CASSLGTSGYQETQYF
NA,TRBV27,TRBJ2-7,CASSLAGSYEQYF
NA,TRBV4-3,TRBJ2-3,CASSRLSLSTDTQYF
NA,TRBV4-3,TRBJ2-3,CASSQESAGTADTQYF
few,TRBV6-6,TRBJ1-6,CASSYQGADNSPLHF
NA,TRBV4-1,TRBJ1-1,CASSQVKNTEAFF
once,TRBV7-2,TRBJ2-1,CASSLGDNEQFF
NA,TRBV7-3,TRBJ2-2,CASSFATSGTGELFF
NA,TRBV28,TRBJ2-5,CASTTKRGLETQYF
NA,TRBV30,TRBJ2-3,CAWSWTGVPDTQYF
few,TRBV6-5,TRBJ1-1,CASSYTGSGTEAFF
NA,TRBV27,TRBJ1-5,CASREGSYSNQPQHF
NA,TRBV5-1,TRBJ1-3,CASSLTYSSSGNTIYF